Following are 14 T cell receptor beta chains from one sample sequenced in a study of T-cell reconstitution after alpha-beta-depleted transplantation in children. Unique molecular identifiers were used in preparing the TCRbeta library. One entry per CDR3 protein, called by TCRdb with MiXCR from the PCR reads. The sample records approximately 640,000 distinct CDR3 sequences, 16% being singletons. This specimen was PBMCs from the stem cell graft donor, taken from the stem cell graft. These receptors were obtained from a human donor who donated a stem cell graft to a child with acute myeloid leukemia.

This clonotype was seen a few times. This chain connects TRBV20-1 to TRBJ2-3; 13 bases agree with TRBD2. The V segment lost 3 bases and the J segment 1 base; nucleotides outside the gene matches: 7. CDR1 and CDR2 from the germline V gene are DFQATT and SNEGSKA (reference sequence). CDR3 length: 17 residues. CDR3 nucleotide sequence: TGCAGTGCTAGCGTACTAGCGGGGGGGATTCGCACAGATACGCAGTATTTT. Amino acids: CSASVLAGGIRTDTQYF.

The table lists this clonotype with a count of one. V is TRBV7-6 and J is TRBJ1-5; maybe TRBD1 (6 bases). Germline V gene lookup returns CDR1 SGHVS and CDR2 FNYEAQ. The CDR3 sequence is 13 residues long. The V gene lost 5 bases and the J gene lost 3 bases, with 8 bases spanning the gap. CDR3 sequence: CASSGQINQPQHF. For the CDR3, the DNA is TGTGCCAGCAGCGGACAGATCAATCAGCCCCAGCATTTT.

This clonotype occurred many times. This chain connects TRBV6-5 to TRBJ2-7; D is unresolved. Germline assignment: CDR1 MNHEY and CDR2 SVGAGI. Trimming pared 6 bases from V and 7 bases from J, leaving 10 bases between. This CDR3 contains 11 residues. CDR3 region: CASSNSGEQYF. The CDR3, as DNA: TGTGCCAGCAGCAACAGTGGGGAGCAGTACTTC.

Ten or more counts support this clonotype. The chain recombines TRBV20-1 with TRBJ2-5; TRBD1 matches 9 bases. The CDR3 length is 13 residues. Germline V gene data show CDR1 as DFQATT and CDR2 as SNEGSKA (reference sequence). With V trimmed by 5 bases and J by 4 bases, 5 bases remained unmatched. DNA for the CDR3: TGCAGTGCTGGTACAGGGGGCCTAGAGACCCAGTACTTC. It specifies CSAGTGGLETQYF.

The V gene is TRBV21-1, the J gene TRBJ2-7; no check of the table's D call, TRBD1, against the DNA was made. TRBV21-1 is a known pseudogene. The CDR3 sequence is 12 residues long. The CDR3 loop is CASSIPPWEQYV. DNA of the CDR3: TGTGCCAGCAGCATTCCCCCGTGGGAGCAGTACGTC.

This clonotype was counted at least ten times. CDR3 in amino acids: CSVRVRDQETQYF. In DNA form, the CDR3 reads TGCAGCGTTCGGGTGCGGGACCAAGAGACCCAGTACTTC. The genes are TRBV29-1 and TRBJ2-5, with a weak D call TRBD2 (5 bases). Trimming took off 5 bases at V and 0 bases at J, with 10 bases between the two ends. The CDR3 totals 13 residues. In germline, CDR1 is SQVTM, CDR2 ANQGSEA.

The V and J genes are TRBV4-1 and TRBJ2-1; perhaps TRBD1 as D (6 bases). Between the trimmed V and J ends, which lost 3 bases and 4 bases, there was a span of 19 bases. Germline V CDR1 and CDR2: MGHRA, YSYEKL. The CDR3 length is 17 residues. CDR3 in DNA: TGCGCCAGCAGCCATGTTTACAGGGTGAAAAAATACAATGAGCAGTTCTTC. Its protein product is CASSHVYRVKKYNEQFF.

This chain links TRBV10-3 with TRBJ1-4; D is perhaps TRBD1 (5 bases). The length of the CDR3 is 16 residues. The germline gives CDR1 ENHRY, CDR2 SYGVKD. Trimming removed 5 bases from V and 0 bases from J, with 13 bases in between. The CDR3 DNA is TGTGCCATCAGTCTCCCGGACATAACAACTAATGAAAAACTGTTTTTT. Amino acid sequence: CAISLPDITTNEKLFF.

This clonotype was recorded many times. The chain is built from TRBV6-6 and TRBJ1-1, with no clear D. The germline V gene has CDR1 MNHNY and CDR2 SVGAGI (reference sequence). Trimming cost V 11 bases and J 1 base, with 14 bases left between them. The CDR3 is made up of 13 amino acids. The CDR3 coding sequence is TGTGCCGCCGCCCCCTACGGGAACACTGAAGCTTTCTTT. This encodes CAAAPYGNTEAFF.

This clonotype was detected ten times or more. This chain connects TRBV5-6 to TRBJ1-2; TRBD1 is a possible D gene (5 bases). Germline V gives CDR1 SGHDT, CDR2 YYEEEE. This CDR3 has 14 amino acids. The germline V and J ends were trimmed by 0 bases and 0 bases, with 6 bases remaining between them. The CDR3 DNA follows: TGTGCCAGCAGCTTGGAGGGGCCTAACTATGGCTACACCTTC. Its protein product is CASSLEGPNYGYTF.

There are a few counts of this clonotype. The gene calls are TRBV10-2 and TRBJ1-5; D is undetermined. V gave up 4 bases and J gave up 2 bases, with 9 bases separating them. The CDR3 is made up of 14 amino acids. CDR1 is WSHSY, CDR2 SAAADI, per germline. The CDR3 spells CASSGQARNQPQHF. The CDR3 nucleotides are TGCGCCAGCAGTGGGCAGGCTCGCAATCAGCCCCAGCATTTT.

This sequence joins TRBV15 and TRBJ1-6; D perhaps matches TRBD1 (6 bases). V was pared by 0 bases and J by 9 bases, with 9 bases between. The CDR3 runs to 14 residues. Germline CDR1 reads LNHNV; CDR2 reads YYDKDF (reference sequence). The CDR3 region has the DNA TGTGCCACCAGCAGAGAGGGGGGCACTTCACCCCTCCACTTT. Its translation is CATSREGGTSPLHF.

The chain combines TRBV11-2 with TRBJ2-3, with D possibly matching TRBD2 (6 bases). This CDR3 region has 18 residues. V was shortened by 1 base and J by 0 bases, with 17 bases between the two germline ends. CDR1 and CDR2 (germline): SGHAT, FQNNGV. CDR3 DNA: TGTGCCAGCAGCTTAGGTTTTGACGGGCGGGGAAGCACAGATACGCAGTATTTT. It specifies CASSLGFDGRGSTDTQYF.

This clonotype has at least ten counts. The chain employs TRBV12-3 or TRBV12-4 and TRBJ1-5; D is unresolved. The length of the CDR3 is 15 residues. The V gene lost 1 base and the J gene lost 4 bases, with 11 bases spanning the gap. CDR3 nucleotide sequence: TGTGCCAGCAGTTTAGACAGTGGTTGGAATCAGCCCCAGCATTTT. Translating gives CASSLDSGWNQPQHF.